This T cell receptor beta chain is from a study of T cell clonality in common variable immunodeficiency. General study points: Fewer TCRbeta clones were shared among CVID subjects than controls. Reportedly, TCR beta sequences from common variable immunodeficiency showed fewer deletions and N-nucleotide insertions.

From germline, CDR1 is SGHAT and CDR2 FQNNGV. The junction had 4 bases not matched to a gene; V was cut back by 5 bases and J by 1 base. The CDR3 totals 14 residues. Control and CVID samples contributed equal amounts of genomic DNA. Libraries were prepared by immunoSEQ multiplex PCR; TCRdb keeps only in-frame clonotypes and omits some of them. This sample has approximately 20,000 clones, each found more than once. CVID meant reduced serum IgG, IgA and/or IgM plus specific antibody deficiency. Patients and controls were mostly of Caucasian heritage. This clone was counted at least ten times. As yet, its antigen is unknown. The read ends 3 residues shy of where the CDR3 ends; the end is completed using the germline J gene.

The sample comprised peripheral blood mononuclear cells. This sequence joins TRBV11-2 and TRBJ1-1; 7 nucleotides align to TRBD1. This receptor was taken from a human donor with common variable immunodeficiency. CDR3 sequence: CASSKTGWNTEAFF. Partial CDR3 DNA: TGTGCCAGCAGCAAGACAGGGTGGAACACTGAA.